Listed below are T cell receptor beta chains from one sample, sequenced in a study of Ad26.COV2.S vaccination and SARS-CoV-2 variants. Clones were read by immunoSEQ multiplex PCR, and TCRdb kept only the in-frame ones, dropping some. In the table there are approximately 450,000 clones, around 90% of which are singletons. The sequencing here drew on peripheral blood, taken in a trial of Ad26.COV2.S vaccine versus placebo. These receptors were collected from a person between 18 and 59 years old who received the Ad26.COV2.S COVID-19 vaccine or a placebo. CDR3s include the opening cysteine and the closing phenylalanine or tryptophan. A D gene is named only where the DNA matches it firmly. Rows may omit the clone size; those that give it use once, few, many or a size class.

CASSEGHLSNQPQHF | TGTGCCAGCAGTGAAGGACACCTTAGCAATCAGCCCCAGCATTTT | few | NA | TRBJ1-5 | TRBV6-1
CAISRGGFTEAFF | TGTGCCATCAGTCGGGGGGGTTTCACTGAAGCTTTCTTT | NA | NA | TRBJ1-1 | TRBV10-3
CATSDDGSSGANVLTF | TGTGCCACCAGTGATGACGGGAGCTCTGGGGCCAACGTCCTGACTTTC | NA | NA | TRBJ2-6 | TRBV24-1
CASSFLSGRAGENEQFF | TGTGCCAGCAGCTTCCTTAGCGGGAGGGCCGGGGAAAATGAGCAGTTCTTC | NA | TRBD2 | TRBJ2-1 | TRBV7-9
CSARGHLGQYF | TGCAGTGCTAGGGGTCATCTGGGGCAGTACTTC | NA | NA | TRBJ2-7 | TRBV20-1
CASSQDSGLAGDTQYF | TGCGCCAGCAGCCAAGATTCGGGTCTAGCGGGGGATACGCAGTATTTT | NA | TRBD2 | TRBJ2-3 | TRBV4-3
CASSLIGGGQPQHF | TGTGCCAGCAGTTTGATTGGGGGGGGCCAGCCCCAGCATTTT | NA | NA | TRBJ1-5 | TRBV28
CASSPTGGLNQPQHF | TGTGCCAGCAGCCCGACGGGGGGGCTCAATCAGCCCCAGCATTTT | NA | NA | TRBJ1-5 | TRBV9
CASSKGLADNEQFF | TGTGCCAGTAGCAAGGGACTAGCGGACAATGAGCAGTTCTTC | NA | TRBD2 | TRBJ2-1 | TRBV19
CASSLGLAGFSYNEQFF | TGCGCCAGCAGCTTGGGTCTAGCGGGATTCTCCTACAATGAGCAGTTCTTC | NA | TRBD2 | TRBJ2-1 | TRBV5-1
CASSVGGEDNEQFF | TGTGCCAGCAGTGTAGGGGGGGAGGACAATGAGCAGTTCTTC | NA | NA | TRBJ2-1 | TRBV6-4
CASSRGLVLSLVQFF | TGTGCCAGTAGTAGGGGACTAGTTTTAAGTTTGGTGCAGTTCTTC | NA | TRBD2 | TRBJ2-1 | TRBV19
CAWRQANVLTF | TGTGCCTGGAGACAGGCCAACGTCCTGACTTTC | once | NA | TRBJ2-6 | TRBV30
CASSQETAGYTF | TGTGCCAGCAGCCAAGAAACAGCTGGCTACACCTTC | NA | NA | TRBJ1-2 | TRBV3-1/TRBV3-2
CASSQDLREAAYNEQFF | TGTGCCAGCAGCCAAGATCTTAGGGAGGCAGCCTACAATGAGCAGTTCTTC | NA | NA | TRBJ2-1 | TRBV3-1/TRBV3-2
CASLGAGYFNEQFF | TGTGCATCTCTTGGGGCGGGATACTTCAATGAGCAGTTCTTC | NA | NA | TRBJ2-1 | TRBV25-1
CASSQEGSRELFF | TGTGCCAGCAGCCAAGAGGGCAGCCGGGAGCTGTTTTTT | NA | NA | TRBJ2-2 | TRBV6-5
CASSQYKLAKVPNEQFF | TGCGCCAGCAGCCAATACAAACTAGCCAAAGTCCCCAATGAGCAGTTCTTC | NA | NA | TRBJ2-1 | TRBV4-3
CASSSRLAAFDNEQFF | TGCGCCAGCAGTTCTCGACTAGCGGCTTTCGACAATGAGCAGTTCTTC | once | TRBD2 | TRBJ2-1 | TRBV4-1
CASSLTRAYNEQFF | TGTGCCAGCAGTTTGACACGAGCCTACAATGAGCAGTTCTTC | NA | NA | TRBJ2-1 | TRBV6-5
CAWDTLRSPLHF | TGTGCCTGGGACACCCTAAGGTCACCCCTCCACTTT | few | NA | TRBJ1-6 | TRBV30